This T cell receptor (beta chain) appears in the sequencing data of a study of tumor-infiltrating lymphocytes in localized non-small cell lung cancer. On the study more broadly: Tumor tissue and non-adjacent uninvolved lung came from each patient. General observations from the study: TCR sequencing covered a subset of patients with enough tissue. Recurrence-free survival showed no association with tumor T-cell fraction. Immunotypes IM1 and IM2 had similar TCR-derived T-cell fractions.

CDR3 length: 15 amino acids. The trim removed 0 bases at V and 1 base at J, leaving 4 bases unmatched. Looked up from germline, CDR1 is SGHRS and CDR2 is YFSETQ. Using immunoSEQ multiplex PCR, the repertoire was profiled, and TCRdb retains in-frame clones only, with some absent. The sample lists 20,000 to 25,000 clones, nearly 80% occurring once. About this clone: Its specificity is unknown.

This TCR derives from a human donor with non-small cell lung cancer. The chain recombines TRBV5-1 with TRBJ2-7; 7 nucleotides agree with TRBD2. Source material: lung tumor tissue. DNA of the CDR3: TGCGCCAGCAGCTTGGGGGCGGGAGTATCCTACGAGCAGTACTTC. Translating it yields CASSLGAGVSYEQYF.